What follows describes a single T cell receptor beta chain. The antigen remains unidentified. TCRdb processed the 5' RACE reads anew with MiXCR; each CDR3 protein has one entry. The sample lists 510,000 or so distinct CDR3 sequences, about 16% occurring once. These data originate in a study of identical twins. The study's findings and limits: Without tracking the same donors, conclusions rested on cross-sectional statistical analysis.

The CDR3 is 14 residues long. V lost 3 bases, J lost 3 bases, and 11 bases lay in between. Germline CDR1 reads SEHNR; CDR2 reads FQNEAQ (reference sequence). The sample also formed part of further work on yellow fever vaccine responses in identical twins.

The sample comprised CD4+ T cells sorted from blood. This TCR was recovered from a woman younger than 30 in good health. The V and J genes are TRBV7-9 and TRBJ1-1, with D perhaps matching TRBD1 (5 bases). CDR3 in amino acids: CASSFLGADTEAFF. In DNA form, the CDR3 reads TGTGCCAGCAGCTTTCTAGGGGCCGACACTGAAGCTTTCTTT.